This paragraph reports one T cell receptor beta chain. In the source study's methods: Estimation of nucleated cell counts was performed using reference gene primer amplification. Here immunoSEQ multiplex PCR was the method, and the copy in TCRdb shows in-frame clones only, minus some. The V and J calls and clone size come from that table; D and trimming were worked out from the DNA. The sample lists 170,000 or so clones, about 87% occurring once. These data are taken from a study of blood T cell repertoires in COVID-19. Study in general: Donors in the United States, Italy and Spain gave samples during acute or convalescent COVID-19. Sources were T cells, B-cell-depleted T cells, or PBMCs; the material itself was cDNA or gDNA.

Sequenced sample: peripheral blood. This sequence originates from a man in his forties with active or convalescent COVID-19.

Here the CDR3 DNA reads TGTGCCAGCAGCGTAGACACAGGCCCGGGCTATGGCTACACCTTC. It is translated as CASSVDTGPGYGYTF. This sequence joins TRBV9 and TRBJ1-2, with a possible D match to TRBD1 (5 bases). V was shortened by 0 bases and J by 4 bases, with 13 bases between the two germline ends. Germline V lookup: CDR1 SGDLS, CDR2 YYNGEE. The length of the CDR3 is 15 residues.